The 32 T cell receptor beta chains in this list originate from one sample, sequenced in a study of T-cell memory formation after mild COVID-19. One entry per CDR3 protein, called by TCRdb with MiXCR from the 5' RACE reads. Here the sample spans more than 120,000 distinct CDR3 sequences, 19% being singletons. The sample taken for sequencing was PBMCs or a T cell subset sorted from them (not recorded which). These receptors all come from an adult woman who had mild COVID-19 (a few samples of this study predate the infection). Cell type and time point are not known.

The gene calls are TRBV5-5 and TRBJ1-1, with D tentatively TRBD1 (6 bases). V was cut by 2 bases and J by 3 bases, with 11 bases left in between. The CDR3 contains 14 residues. Germline V lookup: CDR1 SGHKS, CDR2 YYEKEE (reference sequence). The chain's CDR3 is CASSFWDTHTEAFF. The CDR3 coding sequence is TGTGCCAGCAGCTTCTGGGACACCCACACTGAAGCTTTCTTT.

This clonotype was seen a handful of times. The chain employs TRBV5-1 and TRBJ1-1; D possibly corresponds to TRBD1 (5 bases). With 6 bases removed from V and 4 bases from J, the gap between germline ends came to 16 bases. This CDR3 is 14 amino acids long. Germline CDR1 and CDR2: SGHRS and YFSETQ. CDR3 DNA: TGCGCCAGCACCCCTCTGGGGCATAGCACTGAAGCTTTCTTT. The encoded protein is CASTPLGHSTEAFF.

The chain links TRBV12-3 or TRBV12-4 to TRBJ2-1; 11 nucleotides agree with TRBD2. V was clipped by 7 bases and J by 6 bases; unmatched bases: 5. The CDR3 length is 14 residues. The CDR3 DNA reads as TGTGCCAGCATCCTAGCGGGAGGCGGCAATGAGCAGTTCTTC. Amino acid sequence: CASILAGGGNEQFF.

Only a few counts were recorded for this clonotype. The chain uses TRBV6-1 and TRBJ2-3; D not resolved. V lost 11 bases, J lost 0 bases, and 12 bases lay in between. Germline loops: CDR1 MNHNS, CDR2 SASEGT. The CDR3 contains 13 residues. The CDR3 coding sequence is TGTGCCTCTCTTAGTCCTAGCACAGATACGCAGTATTTT. This encodes CASLSPSTDTQYF.

V is TRBV2 and J is TRBJ1-2; 8 nucleotides match TRBD1. The CDR3 has 11 residues. V gave up 7 bases and J gave up 6 bases; unmatched junction bases: 1. Germline loops: CDR1 SNHLY, CDR2 FYNNEI. CDR3 nucleotide sequence: TGTGCCAGCACAGGGGGCGATGGCTACACCTTC. Its protein product is CASTGGDGYTF. Full variable domain (missing parts from reference TRBV2 and TRBJ1-2): EPEVTQTPSHQVTQMGQEVILRCVPISNHLYFYWYRQILGQKVEFLVSFYNNEISEKSEIFDDQFSVERPDGSNFTLKIRSTKLEDSAMYFCASTGGDGYTFGSGTRLTVV.

This clonotype came up a few times. The rearrangement uses TRBV11-3 and TRBJ2-3; 12 bases match TRBD1. Germline V CDR1 and CDR2: SGHNT, YENEEA. V trimming: 5 bases; J trimming: 5 bases; junction bases outside the gene matches: 5. The CDR3 contains 15 residues. This chain's CDR3 is CASSAGTGGLDTQYF. DNA of the CDR3: TGTGCCAGCAGCGCCGGGACAGGGGGCTTAGATACGCAGTATTTT.

The V and J genes are TRBV4-3 and TRBJ2-2; D gene unclear. The CDR3 spans 11 residues. The V gene's germline CDR1 is LGHNA and CDR2 YSLEER. V lost 4 bases, J lost 6 bases, and 3 bases lay in between. This CDR3 reads CASSRAGELFF. CDR3 DNA sequence: TGCGCCAGCAGCCGGGCCGGGGAGCTGTTTTTT.

The chain employs TRBV19 and TRBJ2-2; no definite D call. The CDR3 is 12 residues long. V gave up 7 bases and J gave up 3 bases, with 6 bases separating them. The germline V gene encodes CDR1 LNHDA and CDR2 SQIVND (reference sequence). CDR3 sequence reads: CASNVHTGELFF. The CDR3 DNA is TGTGCCAGTAACGTACACACCGGGGAGCTGTTTTTT. Variable domain in full (rest from reference TRBV19 and TRBJ2-2): DGGITQSPKYLFRKEGQNVTLSCEQNLNHDAMYWYRQDPGQGLRLIYYSQIVNDFQKGDIAEGYSVSREKKESFPLTVTSAQKNPTAFYLCASNVHTGELFFGEGSRLTVL.

This rearrangement joins TRBV18 to TRBJ1-5; maybe TRBD1 (5 bases). The CDR3 covers 16 residues. The germline CDR1 and CDR2 sequences are KGHSH and LQKENI. The germline V and J ends were trimmed by 1 base and 1 base, with 11 bases remaining between them. The CDR3 is CASSPRGVGSNQPQHF. Written as DNA, the CDR3 is TGTGCCAGCTCACCACGGGGGGTGGGGAGCAATCAGCCCCAGCATTTT.

This clonotype was detected a few times. The gene calls are TRBV10-3 and TRBJ2-7; no firm D call. Trimming cost V 7 bases and J 1 base, with 5 bases left between them. CDR3 length: 11 residues. Germline loops: CDR1 ENHRY, CDR2 SYGVKD. CDR3 region: CAITLSYEQYF. DNA of the CDR3: TGTGCCATCACCCTATCCTACGAGCAGTACTTC.

The V call is TRBV18, the J call TRBJ2-3; D might be TRBD1 (6 bases). V lost 6 bases, J lost 1 base, and 20 bases lay in between. Per the germline V gene, CDR1 is KGHSH and CDR2 is LQKENI. This CDR3 has 17 residues. CDR3 DNA: TGTGCCAGCTCCCAATCCTCCGGGACACGCCGCACAGATACGCAGTATTTT. Translation gives CASSQSSGTRRTDTQYF.

This clonotype was seen more than once but under ten times. The chain is built from TRBV6-5 and TRBJ2-5; 9 positions agree with TRBD2. Trimming took 5 bases from V and 2 from J; bases not matched to a gene: 12. The CDR3 spans 17 residues. Germline-derived CDR1 and CDR2 are MNHEY and SVGAGI. The CDR3 spells CASSRGLIAGEQETQYF. The DNA of the CDR3 is TGTGCCAGCAGTAGAGGGCTCATAGCGGGAGAGCAAGAGACCCAGTACTTC.

This clonotype has just a few counts. The chain is built from TRBV3-1 and TRBJ2-5, with 10 bases lining up with TRBD2. This CDR3 has 16 amino acids. CDR1 and CDR2 (germline): LGHDT, YNNKEL (reference sequence). V trimming: 5 bases; J trimming: 4 bases; junction bases outside the gene matches: 10. In DNA form, the CDR3 reads TGTGCCAGCAGCACCCGCGGAGCGGGGGGGCGAGAGACCCAGTACTTC. Translated: CASSTRGAGGRETQYF.

This chain connects TRBV7-9 to TRBJ2-1, with 11 bases that match TRBD1. Losses at the gene ends were 0 bases for V and 5 bases for J; bases not matched to a gene: 3. CDR1 is SEHNR, CDR2 FQNEAQ, per germline (reference sequence). This CDR3 comprises 16 residues. The CDR3 here is CASSLARTGGHNEQFF. CDR3 DNA sequence: TGTGCCAGCAGCTTAGCGAGGACAGGGGGCCACAATGAGCAGTTCTTC.

This clonotype has ten or more counts. The chain couples TRBV7-9 to TRBJ2-1; 8 bases are a match to TRBD2. Trimming at V came to 6 bases and at J to 3 bases, leaving 7 bases not matched to a gene. The CDR3 spans 15 residues. CDR1 SEHNR and CDR2 FQNEAQ come from the germline V gene (reference sequence). CDR3 DNA: TGTGCCAGCAGTCTGACGGCGGGAGGCTACAATGAGCAGTTCTTC. This translates into CASSLTAGGYNEQFF.

This clonotype was detected only a few times. The chain is built from TRBV18 and TRBJ1-2; TRBD1 matches 8 bases. Trimming removed 2 bases from V and 4 bases from J; junction bases left unmatched: 3. This CDR3 has 14 amino acids. The V gene's germline CDR1 is KGHSH and CDR2 LQKENI. In DNA form, the CDR3 reads TGTGCCAGCTCACCAGAGACAGGGGCCTATGGCTACACCTTC. It is translated as CASSPETGAYGYTF. Supplemented by reference TRBV18 and TRBJ1-2, the full variable domain reads NAGVMQNPRHLVRRRGQEARLRCSPMKGHSHVYWYRQLPEEGLKFMVYLQKENIIDESGMPKERFSAEFPKEGPSILRIQQVVRGDSAAYFCASSPETGAYGYTFGSGTRLTVV.

J is TRBJ1-1 and V is TRBV3-1; TRBD1 matches 8 bases. Germline V gene data show CDR1 as LGHDT and CDR2 as YNNKEL (reference sequence). CDR3 size: 15 residues. V dropped 4 bases and J dropped 4; count of bases not matched to a gene: 8. The CDR3 reads CASSLTGGRGTEAFF. Here the CDR3 DNA reads TGTGCCAGCAGCCTTACAGGGGGGCGAGGCACTGAAGCTTTCTTT.

The rearrangement links TRBV30 to TRBJ2-1; D is unresolved. With 3 bases removed from V and 9 bases from J, the gap between germline ends came to 15 bases. The CDR3 length is 13 residues. Per germline, CDR1 GTSNPN and CDR2 SVGIG (reference sequence). CDR3 residues: CAWSRSPRTEQFF. Here the CDR3 DNA reads TGTGCCTGGAGCAGGTCGCCAAGAACTGAGCAGTTCTTC.

This clonotype has a count of ten or more. This chain joins TRBV29-1 and TRBJ2-7; 8 bases agree with TRBD1. The J segment lost 3 bases and the V segment lost 5 bases, leaving 3 bases of the junction unmatched. The CDR3 has 12 amino acids. Germline CDR1 and CDR2: SQVTM and ANQGSEA. The CDR3 DNA reads as TGCAGCGTTAAAACAGGGGGCTACGAGCAGTACTTC. Translating it yields CSVKTGGYEQYF.

The rearrangement joins TRBV27 to TRBJ1-1, with D tentatively TRBD1 (5 bases). This CDR3 region has 13 residues. Germline V gene lookup returns CDR1 MNHEY and CDR2 SMNVEV (reference sequence). The V end lost 10 bases, the J end lost 5 bases, and 17 bases lay between the germline ends. This CDR3 reads CATQYLPGTEAFF. DNA for the CDR3: TGTGCCACCCAATACCTCCCAGGGACTGAAGCTTTCTTT.

This clonotype was seen a few times. This chain links TRBV14 with TRBJ1-1; D is possibly TRBD1 (5 bases). The V gene's germline CDR1 is SGHDN and CDR2 FVKESK. The CDR3 is 14 amino acids. Trimming pared 4 bases from V and 3 bases from J, leaving 12 bases between. The CDR3 DNA follows: TGTGCCAGCAGCCCCCGGCAGGGCCACACTGAAGCTTTCTTT. Amino acids: CASSPRQGHTEAFF.

This clonotype showed up just a few times. This chain joins TRBV12-3 or TRBV12-4 and TRBJ1-5; perhaps TRBD1 as D (6 bases). V lost 6 bases, J lost 0 bases, and 15 bases lay in between. CDR3 size: 16 residues. The chain's CDR3 is CASSPGQRLSNQPQHF. The CDR3 DNA reads as TGTGCCAGCAGCCCTGGACAGCGACTTAGCAATCAGCCCCAGCATTTT.

This chain connects TRBV5-1 to TRBJ2-7; possible D gene TRBD2, 6 bases. There are 15 residues in the CDR3. CDR1 is SGHRS, CDR2 YFSETQ, per germline. With 0 bases removed from V and 3 bases from J, the gap between germline ends came to 13 bases. CDR3 region: CASSLGPGVGYEQYF. The DNA for the CDR3 is TGCGCCAGCAGCTTGGGGCCGGGAGTAGGCTACGAGCAGTACTTC.

This clonotype has just a few counts. The chain recombines TRBV7-9 with TRBJ2-1; D might be TRBD2 (6 bases). V shed 7 bases and J shed 4 bases, with 17 bases lying between them. The CDR3 runs to 15 residues. Germline V lookup: CDR1 SEHNR, CDR2 FQNEAQ (reference sequence). The CDR3 sequence is CASIIRAGTYNEQFF. DNA of the CDR3: TGTGCCAGCATTATACGGGCGGGGACTTACAATGAGCAGTTCTTC.

This clonotype has just a few counts. This rearrangement joins TRBV12-3 or TRBV12-4 to TRBJ1-2; TRBD1 aligns across 10 bases. J lost 4 bases, V lost 6 bases, and 17 bases had no gene match. The CDR3 loop spans 18 amino acids. CDR3 sequence reads: CASSLTDRGRLDPYGYTF. In DNA form, the CDR3 reads TGTGCCAGCAGCCTCACTGACAGGGGGCGCCTTGACCCCTATGGCTACACCTTC.

V is TRBV7-9 and J is TRBJ1-4; maybe TRBD1 (5 bases). Germline loops: CDR1 SEHNR, CDR2 FQNEAQ (reference sequence). The CDR3 contains 17 residues. Trimming removed 8 bases from V and 0 bases from J, with 19 bases in between. The CDR3 region is CASCCGAGSSTNEKLFF. DNA for the CDR3: TGTGCCAGCTGCTGCGGGGCGGGAAGTTCAACTAATGAAAAACTGTTTTTT.

This rearrangement joins TRBV3-1 to TRBJ2-7; D gene unclear. Deletions cut 4 bases from V and 5 bases from J, with 6 bases between. Germline CDR1 LGHDT, CDR2 YNNKEL (reference sequence). This CDR3 spans 11 amino acids. This chain's CDR3 is CASSLLNEQYF. In nucleotides, the CDR3 is TGTGCCAGCAGCCTCCTCAACGAGCAGTACTTC.

This clonotype was seen a few times. This sequence joins TRBV5-1 and TRBJ2-3, with 8 bases fitting TRBD2. The CDR3 loop spans 15 amino acids. Losses at the gene ends were 1 base for V and 5 bases for J; bases not matched to a gene: 6. Looked up from germline, CDR1 is SGHRS and CDR2 is YFSETQ. The CDR3: CASSLSTSDGDTQYF. The CDR3, as DNA: TGCGCCAGCAGCTTGTCGACTAGCGACGGAGATACGCAGTATTTT. The variable domain in full, completed from reference TRBV5-1 and TRBJ2-3, reads KAGVTQTPRYLIKTRGQQVTLSCSPISGHRSVSWYQQTPGQGLQFLFEYFSETQRNKGNFPGRFSGRQFSNSRSEMNVSTLELGDSALYLCASSLSTSDGDTQYFGPGTRLTVL.

This clonotype turned up a few times. The chain employs TRBV25-1 and TRBJ2-2; TRBD2 matches at 7 bases. Germline V gene data show CDR1 as MGHDK and CDR2 as SYGVNS. The CDR3 length is 15 residues. The V gene end was trimmed by 5 bases and the J gene end by 3 bases; junction bases not matched to a gene: 6. The CDR3 sequence is CASSTMAGDTGELFF. The CDR3 coding sequence is TGTGCCAGCAGTACCATGGCGGGGGACACCGGGGAGCTGTTTTTT. The full variable domain, with the rest looked up from reference TRBV25-1 and TRBJ2-2, is EADIYQTPRYLVIGTGKKITLECSQTMGHDKMYWYQQDPGMELHLIHYSYGVNSTEKGDLSSESTVSRIRTEHFPLTLESARPSHTSQYLCASSTMAGDTGELFFGEGSRLTVL.

This clonotype was seen a handful of times. The chain uses TRBV20-1 and TRBJ1-5; 8 nucleotides line up with TRBD1. Germline V gives CDR1 DFQATT, CDR2 SNEGSKA (reference sequence). Unmatched junction bases numbered 2, after V lost 6 bases and J lost 1 base. The CDR3 extends over 13 amino acids. Here the CDR3 DNA reads TGCAGTGCCCAGGGGGCAAGCAATCAGCCCCAGCATTTT. This encodes CSAQGASNQPQHF.

This clonotype appeared a few times. This chain uses TRBV29-1 with TRBJ2-7; tentatively, D is TRBD2 (5 bases). There are 14 residues in the CDR3. The germline CDR1 and CDR2 sequences are SQVTM and ANQGSEA. V lost 4 bases and J lost 0, with 13 bases in between. Here the CDR3 reads CSVVGGEDSYEQYF. The CDR3, as DNA: TGCAGCGTTGTAGGAGGTGAGGACTCCTACGAGCAGTACTTC.

The chain links TRBV3-1 to TRBJ1-1; D may be TRBD1 (6 bases). Germline values: CDR1 LGHDT, CDR2 YNNKEL (reference sequence). The CDR3 consists of 13 residues. Trimming pared 0 bases from V and 10 bases from J, leaving 12 bases between. CDR3 residues: CASSQDPGRGAFF. For the CDR3, the DNA is TGTGCCAGCAGCCAAGATCCTGGCAGGGGAGCTTTCTTT.